This T cell receptor (beta chain) appears in the sequencing data of a study of T cell repertoires in cytomegalovirus infection. Study context: Selection of CMV epitopes for the study included recently identified HLA-C-restricted and well-studied HLA-B-restricted ones.

TCRdb reanalysed the reads using MiXCR and keeps one entry per CDR3 protein. The data show some 500,000 distinct CDR3 sequences, roughly 42% seen once. This CDR3 spans 17 amino acids. Deletions cut 3 bases from V and 4 bases from J, with 21 bases between. CDR1 and CDR2 (germline): SGHTA, FQGNSA. In regard to this clonotype: Its antigen is not identified.

The receptor was isolated from a human donor in good health (CMV status not recorded). Some clones in this sample may be carry-over from other donors' samples. This chain connects TRBV7-2 to TRBJ2-5; a weak D match, TRBD2 (7 bases). The sequenced sample was cultured PBMCs, obtained from culture after CMV antigen stimulation. The DNA of the CDR3 is TGTGCCAGCAGCTTTTTAGTGGCGGGGGCAGGTCGAGAGACCCAGTACTTC. Amino acid sequence: CASSFLVAGAGRETQYF.